The entry that follows covers one T cell receptor (beta chain) sequence. The antigen remains undetermined. One end of the junction fails to match germline, which may point to a read error. RNA was extracted from bulk tissue without any cell sorting. More than 3 cm separated this lung sample from the edge of the tumor. The sample comes from a study of tumor and adjacent non-tumor tissue in lung cancer. A modified ARM-PCR protocol with three rounds of nested PCR amplified TCRbeta. MiXCR was run by TCRdb on the multiplex PCR reads, yielding one entry per CDR3 protein. The sample has approximately 79,000 distinct CDR3 sequences; less than 85% are singletons. Germline V gene sequence: CDR1 MDHEN, CDR2 SYDVKM. The CDR3 consists of 18 residues. Findings of the study overall: Tumor TCR diversity, when higher, was linked to shorter survival.

The TCR comes from a man in his 70s with non-small cell lung cancer. Sequenced input: distant non-tumor lung tissue. This rearrangement joins TRBV28 to TRBJ2-3; 11 nucleotides align to TRBD2. The CDR3 spells CASSFWRWLAGGTDTQYF. CDR3 in DNA: TGTGCCAGCAGTTTCTGGCGGTGGCTAGCGGGGGGCACAGATACGCAGTACTTT.